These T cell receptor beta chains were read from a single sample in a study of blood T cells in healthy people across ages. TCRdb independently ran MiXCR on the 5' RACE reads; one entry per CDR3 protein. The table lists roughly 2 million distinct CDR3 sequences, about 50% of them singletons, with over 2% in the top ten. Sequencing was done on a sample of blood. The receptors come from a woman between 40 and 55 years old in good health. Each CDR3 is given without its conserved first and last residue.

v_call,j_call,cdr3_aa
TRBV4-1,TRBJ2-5,ASSLQPASGARYQETQY
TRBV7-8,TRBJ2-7,ASSLSQTSGGGTQY
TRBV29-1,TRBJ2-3,SVERTSGPSDTQY
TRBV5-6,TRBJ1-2,ASRQGSSTGYT
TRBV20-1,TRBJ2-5,SARPRTGPAWTQY
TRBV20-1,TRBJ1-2,SARDLRSATGDYGYT
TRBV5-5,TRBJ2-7,ASSSVPGQNEQY
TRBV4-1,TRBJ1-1,ASSQLFQGNTEAF
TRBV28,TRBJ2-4,ASRPSGGLGKNIQY
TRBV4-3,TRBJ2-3,ASSTGLEITDTQY